This T cell receptor beta chain was retrieved from a study of T cells in localized non-small cell lung cancer. The assay was immunoSEQ multiplex PCR, and TCRdb's table has in-frame clones only and misses some. The sample records about 130,000 clones, roughly 90% being singletons. This CDR3 comprises 16 residues. The TCR sequence derives from a female donor older than 55 with stage I lung adenocarcinoma. This chain links TRBV12-2 with TRBJ2-1; the D call TRBD2 from the table was never checked on the DNA. TRBV12-2 is a recognized pseudogene. The sample consisted of peripheral blood, taken before any cancer treatment. The CDR3 loop is CASRLDPGGPNNEQFF. The CDR3 DNA is TGTGCAAGTCGCTTAGACCCGGGAGGGCCAAACAATGAGCAGTTCTTC.